The 11 T cell receptor beta chains below were found in one sample sequenced in a study of vaccination and CD4 T cells after COVID-19. The Oncomine TCR Beta short-read assay sequenced DNA from cultured CD4+ T cells. MiXCR, applied by TCRdb to the PCR reads, yields one record per CDR3 protein. Of over 15,000 distinct CDR3 sequences in the sample, roughly 72% were seen once. Antigens of these TCRs are unknown. Treatment described: approximately 9-day PBMC culture with coronavirus spike peptide pools or control peptides (ViraFEST assay). Sequenced input: CD4+ T cells from blood, cultured in vitro. These receptors originate from a human donor who had recovered from COVID-19.

Only a few counts were recorded for this clonotype. The chain combines TRBV7-9 with TRBJ2-7, with TRBD1 matching 8 bases. CDR1 is SEHNR, CDR2 FQNEAQ, per germline (reference sequence). The CDR3 sequence is 14 residues long. V dropped 4 bases and J dropped 1; count of bases not matched to a gene: 3. The CDR3 coding sequence is TGTGCCAGCAGCTACCGACAGGGGTCCTACGAGCAGTACTTC. It specifies CASSYRQGSYEQYF.

The genes are TRBV20-1 and TRBJ1-5; D is unclear. Per germline, CDR1 DFQATT and CDR2 SNEGSKA (reference sequence). The CDR3 is made up of 15 amino acids. The ends were cut back, 3 bases at V and 1 base at J, with 13 bases in the middle. The CDR3 loop is CSASQGLTSNQPQHF. The CDR3 DNA follows: TGCAGTGCTAGCCAAGGGCTTACGAGCAATCAGCCCCAGCATTTT.

The chain carries TRBV6-2 or TRBV6-3 and TRBJ1-2, with a tentative D call TRBD1 (5 bases). Germline V gene data show CDR1 as MNHEY and CDR2 as SVGEGT. The CDR3 has 14 residues. The germline V and J ends were trimmed by 8 bases and 4 bases, with 17 bases remaining between them. CDR3 loop: CASAPTQGGYGYTF. DNA of the CDR3: TGTGCCAGCGCCCCAACCCAGGGAGGCTATGGCTACACCTTC.

A few counts support this clonotype. This sequence joins TRBV27 and TRBJ2-2; 7 nucleotides match TRBD1. Per germline, CDR1 MNHEY and CDR2 SMNVEV (reference sequence). With V trimmed by 5 bases and J by 2 bases, 11 bases remained unmatched. This CDR3 comprises 17 residues. This CDR3 reads CASSQDRAATNTGELFF. Written as DNA, the CDR3 is TGTGCCAGCAGTCAAGACAGGGCAGCGACAAACACCGGGGAGCTGTTTTTT.

The V and J genes are TRBV5-3 and TRBJ1-5; possibly TRBD1 for D (6 bases). TRBV5-3 is classed as an ORF, of uncertain function. Trimming took off 8 bases at V and 4 bases at J, with 16 bases between the two ends. The CDR3 runs 14 residues. This CDR3 is CASSRQAGNQPQHF. DNA of the CDR3: TGTGCCAGCAGCCGACAGGCAGGAAATCAGCCCCAGCATTTT.

J is TRBJ1-6 and V is TRBV6-4; D ambiguous. CDR3 length equals 13 residues. CDR1 and CDR2 (germline): MRHNA, SNTAGT. V was clipped by 2 bases and J by 5 bases, with 4 bases between them. The CDR3 spells CASSDRDNSPLHF. CDR3 coding DNA: TGTGCCAGCAGTGACAGGGATAATTCACCCCTCCACTTT.

The J gene is TRBJ2-1, the V gene TRBV6-4, with 7 bases lining up with TRBD2. The CDR3 consists of 15 residues. Per germline, CDR1 MRHNA and CDR2 SNTAGT. V lost 2 bases to trimming and J lost 8 bases; unmatched junction nucleotides: 9. The chain's CDR3 is CASSDGEGGVDEQFF. The DNA for the CDR3 is TGTGCCAGCAGTGACGGGGAGGGTGGGGTCGATGAGCAGTTCTTC.

Only one count was recorded for this clonotype. The V call is TRBV6-1, the J call TRBJ1-1; TRBD1 might be the D (5 bases). The ends were cut back, 6 bases at V and 5 bases at J, with 16 bases in the middle. The CDR3 loop spans 14 amino acids. Germline CDR1 MNHNS, CDR2 SASEGT. The CDR3 region has the DNA TGTGCCAGCAGGAATCAGGGTGGGGAAACTGAAGCTTTCTTT. Translation: CASRNQGGETEAFF.

The V gene is TRBV6-1, the J gene TRBJ2-5, with D perhaps matching TRBD1 (7 bases). Trimming shortened V by 6 bases and J by 2 bases, and 13 bases separated the two germline ends. Per germline, CDR1 MNHNS and CDR2 SASEGT. The CDR3 has 14 residues. The CDR3 sequence is CASSRGTAQETQYF. The DNA of the CDR3 is TGTGCCAGCAGCCGCGGGACAGCACAAGAGACCCAGTACTTC.

The chain has TRBV7-2 and TRBJ1-2; D ambiguous. The length of the CDR3 is 13 residues. CDR1 and CDR2 (germline): SGHTA, FQGNSA. V lost 0 bases to trimming and J lost 7 bases, with 9 bases between them. CDR3 region: CASSLASGSGYTF. The CDR3 DNA follows: TGTGCCAGCAGCTTAGCCTCAGGATCTGGCTACACCTTC.

J is TRBJ2-7 and V is TRBV20-1; 11 nucleotides match TRBD1. Germline V gene lookup returns CDR1 DFQATT and CDR2 SNEGSKA (reference sequence). This CDR3 is 14 amino acids long. V dropped 6 bases and J dropped 4; count of bases not matched to a gene: 8. CDR3 nucleotides: TGCAGTGCCGGCAGGACAGGGGGCCTATACGAGCAGTACTTC. The encoded protein is CSAGRTGGLYEQYF.